The present T cell receptor beta chain was sequenced within a study of T-cell memory formation after mild COVID-19. Whole-study results and caveats: Contracting clones localized mainly to CM and EM when CD4+ and mainly to EMRA when CD8+.

The J segment lost 4 bases and the V segment lost 5 bases, leaving 12 bases of the junction unmatched. CDR3 length: 15 amino acids. Germline V CDR1 and CDR2: SGDLS, YYNGEE. Each CDR3 protein is one row after TCRdb ran MiXCR on the 5' RACE reads. Among roughly 240,000 distinct CDR3 sequences listed, 15% were seen once. This clonotype was observed a handful of times. The antigen remains unidentified. Material for sequencing was PBMCs or a T cell subset sorted from them (not recorded which). The sequence came from an adult woman who had mild COVID-19 (a few samples of this study predate the infection). Cell type and time point are not known. This chain links TRBV9 with TRBJ2-7, with 7 bases matching TRBD2. DNA for the CDR3: TGTGCCAGCAGTTGGGGAGTGGGAGGGTCATACGAGCAGTACTTC. It specifies CASSWGVGGSYEQYF.